The 23 T cell receptor beta chains presented below share a single source sample, sequenced in a study of post-analysis software for immune sequencing data. Study-level findings and limits: Elevated frequency relative to controls characterized a handful of TRBV segments in patients, TRBV5-6, TRBV5-1 and TRBV20-1 among them.

Their specific antigens are unknown. Incorporated into the TCR beta cDNA libraries were unique molecular identifiers, which served to reduce PCR and sequencing biases. TCRdb re-derived calls from the PCR reads in MiXCR, one entry per CDR3 protein. The data show about 770,000 distinct CDR3 sequences, just over 45% seen once. Input material: blood. These receptors were collected from a girl aged 5-17 years with multiple sclerosis.

The J gene is TRBJ2-5, the V gene TRBV5-1; D remains unclear. The DNA end is a closer match to TRBJ2-7, so the J assignment may be wrong. This CDR3 comprises 13 residues. The germline V gene has CDR1 SGHRS and CDR2 YFSETQ. The CDR3 sequence: CASGASVSSEQYF. Written as DNA, the CDR3 is TGCGCCAGCGGCGCGTCCGTCTCTTCCGAGCAGTACTTC.

The chain links TRBV5-6 to TRBJ2-7; D uncertain. The CDR3 length is 12 residues. V dropped 4 bases and J dropped 6 bases, with 11 bases sitting between them. Germline V lookup: CDR1 SGHDT, CDR2 YYEEEE. This chain's CDR3 is CASSVIWAEQYF. The DNA of the CDR3 is TGTGCCAGCAGCGTGATCTGGGCCGAGCAGTACTTC.

The chain combines TRBV10-3 with TRBJ1-5; 7 positions match TRBD1. This CDR3 has 16 amino acids. V dropped 0 bases and J dropped 5; count of bases not matched to a gene: 7. In germline, CDR1 is ENHRY, CDR2 SYGVKD. This CDR3 reads CAISESAGGAHQPQHF. CDR3 sequence (DNA): TGTGCCATCAGTGAGTCGGCAGGGGGGGCGCATCAGCCCCAGCATTTT.

In this sample, this clonotype turned up a few times. The chain carries TRBV4-2 and TRBJ2-1; possibly TRBD1 or TRBD2 for D (5 bases each). The germline CDR1 and CDR2 sequences are LGHNA and YNFKEQ. The CDR3 consists of 14 residues. The V end was cut by 5 bases, the J end by 9 bases, with 17 bases between. The CDR3 spells CASSYMPTGAEQFF. The CDR3 bases are TGTGCCAGCAGCTACATGCCCACCGGGGCTGAGCAGTTCTTC.

The CDR3 DNA sequence: TGTGCCAGCACACTAGGGGGTGGGACTTTCCGCTATGGCTACACCTTC. It yields the protein CASTLGGGTFRYGYTF. V gene TRBV12-3 or TRBV12-4 combines with J gene TRBJ1-2, with D perhaps matching TRBD1 (6 bases). V was clipped by 7 bases and J by 4 bases, with 22 bases between them. The CDR3 consists of 16 residues.

This chain uses TRBV9 with TRBJ2-5; 7 positions match TRBD1. The DNA matches TRBJ2-7 better at its end, which makes the J call doubtful. The CDR3 covers 15 residues. Per the germline V gene, CDR1 is SGDLS and CDR2 is YYNGEE. The CDR3 coding sequence is TGTGCCAGCAGCGTAGAGGACAGGTACGCCTACGAGCAGTACTTC. This sequence encodes CASSVEDRYAYEQYF.

This clonotype has only a few counts. The chain joins TRBV6-5 to TRBJ1-1, with D uncertain. Trimming removed 2 bases at V and 5 bases at J, with 15 bases between. Germline lookup yields CDR1 MNHEY and CDR2 SVGAGI. This CDR3 spans 15 amino acids. The CDR3 coding sequence is TGTGCCAGCAGTTACACTGGGCTCGAATTTACTGAAGCTTTCTTT. Residues: CASSYTGLEFTEAFF.

The rearrangement uses TRBV27 and TRBJ1-4; tentatively, D is TRBD1 (5 bases). Deletions cut 6 bases from V and 3 bases from J, with 14 bases between. The V gene's germline CDR1 is MNHEY and CDR2 SMNVEV (reference sequence). CDR3 length equals 15 residues. CDR3 amino acids: CASRHRGGANEKLFF. CDR3 DNA sequence: TGTGCCAGCAGGCACCGGGGAGGGGCTAATGAAAAACTGTTTTTT.

J is TRBJ2-3 and V is TRBV27; 9 positions agree with TRBD2. This CDR3 region has 17 residues. Germline trimming cut 5 bases from V and 0 bases from J; bases unmatched to any gene: 9. Germline V gives CDR1 MNHEY, CDR2 SMNVEV (reference sequence). The CDR3 loop is CASSTPGLAQSTDTQYF. CDR3 in DNA: TGTGCCAGCAGTACCCCGGGACTAGCTCAAAGCACAGATACGCAGTATTTT.

The chain uses TRBV19 and TRBJ2-3; TRBD1 matches 10 bases. The trim removed 5 bases at V and 1 base at J, leaving 6 bases unmatched. Per germline, CDR1 LNHDA and CDR2 SQIVND (reference sequence). The CDR3 runs 16 residues. The DNA of the CDR3 is TGTGCCAGTAGTCCGATCGGGACAGGGGGCACAGATACGCAGTATTTT. As protein: CASSPIGTGGTDTQYF.

This clonotype was counted only a few times. The rearrangement joins TRBV29-1 to TRBJ2-7; tentatively, D is TRBD1 (6 bases). The CDR3 is 14 amino acids. Germline CDR1 is SQVTM and CDR2 is ANQGSEA. Trimming took off 5 bases at V and 0 bases at J, with 14 bases between the two ends. The CDR3 DNA sequence: TGCAGCGTTACCGGGACATTGAGCTCCTACGAGCAGTACTTC. It translates to CSVTGTLSSYEQYF.

Regarding this clonotype: One end of the junction fails to match germline, which may point to a read error. This chain connects TRBV5-1 to TRBJ2-5; D assignment may be TRBD1 or TRBD2 (5 bases each). The CDR3 is 13 residues long. Germline V lookup: CDR1 SGHRS, CDR2 YFSETQ. The CDR3: CASSLLRGWEQYF. The CDR3 bases are TGTGCCAGCAGCCTCCTTAGGGGATGGGAGCAGTACTTC.

As regards this clonotype: A much larger clone lies a single base off, so this may be a read error. CDR3 bases: TGTGCCAGCAGTTACGGGACCTACGGGCAGTACTTC. Protein product: CASSYGTYGQYF. This chain links TRBV12-3 or TRBV12-4 with TRBJ2-1; possibly TRBD1 or TRBD2 for D (5 bases each). The assigned J gene may be wrong: the sequence end matches TRBJ2-7 better. CDR3 length equals 12 residues.

V and J are TRBV9 and TRBJ2-1; D may be TRBD1 (5 bases). V was pared by 2 bases and J by 6 bases, with 9 bases between. CDR3 length: 13 amino acids. CDR1 and CDR2 (germline): SGDLS, YYNGEE. The CDR3 region is CASSVFQGNEQFF. As DNA, the CDR3 is TGTGCCAGCAGCGTCTTTCAGGGCAATGAGCAGTTCTTC.

The gene calls are TRBV6-5 and TRBJ1-1; D might be TRBD1 (6 bases). This CDR3 is built from 15 residues. Trimming removed 2 bases at V and 4 bases at J, with 14 bases between. Looked up from germline, CDR1 is MNHEY and CDR2 is SVGAGI. CDR3 bases: TGTGCCAGCAGTTACGAAGCCAGGGGTGTCACTGAAGCTTTCTTT. This gives the protein CASSYEARGVTEAFF.

The chain employs TRBV7-8 and TRBJ2-1, with 7 bases matching TRBD1. The CDR3 totals 16 residues. Germline V gives CDR1 SGHVS, CDR2 FQNEAQ. Trimming cost V 0 bases and J 4 bases; bases outside gene matches: 6. The CDR3 DNA reads as TGTGCCAGCAGCTTAGCGGGGCAGGGGGAATACAATGAGCAGTTCTTC. Translating it yields CASSLAGQGEYNEQFF.

This clonotype has just a few counts. V usage is TRBV10-3 and J usage is TRBJ2-3; 13 bases line up with TRBD2. The junction had 5 bases not matched to a gene; V was cut back by 5 bases and J by 3 bases. The CDR3 has 16 amino acids. CDR1 is ENHRY and CDR2 is SYGVKD in the germline V gene. The chain's CDR3 is CAISTGLAGNTDTQYF. CDR3 nucleotides: TGTGCCATCAGTACGGGACTAGCGGGAAATACAGATACGCAGTATTTT.

V usage is TRBV6-1 and J usage is TRBJ2-5; D gene unclear. Per germline, CDR1 MNHNS and CDR2 SASEGT. The V gene lost 6 bases and the J gene lost 1 base, with 9 bases spanning the gap. The CDR3 loop spans 13 amino acids. This chain's CDR3 is CASSRAFQETQYF. DNA for the CDR3: TGTGCCAGCAGCCGCGCATTCCAAGAGACCCAGTACTTC.

This clonotype was picked up one time. The chain couples TRBV27 to TRBJ2-5; 10 bases align to TRBD2. The J call is uncertain, as TRBJ2-7 better fits the DNA end. Per the germline V gene, CDR1 is MNHEY and CDR2 is SMNVEV (reference sequence). The CDR3 is 14 amino acids. This CDR3 is CASSPGTSDHEQYF. The CDR3, as DNA: TGTGCCAGCAGTCCAGGGACTAGCGACCACGAGCAGTACTTC.

The rearrangement links TRBV10-3 to TRBJ1-1, with 9 bases aligning to TRBD1. The CDR3 contains 13 residues. V was clipped by 8 bases and J by 4 bases; unmatched bases: 5. The germline gives CDR1 ENHRY, CDR2 SYGVKD. In DNA, the CDR3 is TGTGCCATCGGGGACAGGGCTGGCACTGAAGCTTTCTTT. Its translation: CAIGDRAGTEAFF.

This clonotype has just a few counts. CDR3 coding DNA: TGTGCCAGCTCAGCCCTCCAGGGGAAGAACACTGAAGCTTTCTTT. As protein: CASSALQGKNTEAFF. The J gene is TRBJ1-1, the V gene TRBV18; possibly TRBD1 for D (6 bases). The CDR3 runs to 15 residues. Trimming took off 5 bases at V and 1 base at J, with 14 bases between the two ends. Germline CDR1 is KGHSH and CDR2 is LQKENI.

This clonotype was counted a few times. The chain has TRBV20-1 and TRBJ2-7; 12 nucleotides match TRBD2. The closer fit of TRBJ2-5 to the DNA end suggests the J call may be wrong. Germline loops: CDR1 DFQATT, CDR2 SNEGSKA (reference sequence). This CDR3 comprises 15 residues. CDR3 protein: CSAHFGLAGGGTQYF. Here the CDR3 DNA reads TGCAGTGCTCACTTTGGCCTAGCGGGAGGGGGGACCCAGTACTTC.

The rearrangement links TRBV15 to TRBJ2-5; D gene uncertain. Germline V gives CDR1 LNHNV, CDR2 YYDKDF (reference sequence). V lost 2 bases to trimming and J lost 11 bases, with 27 bases between them. The length of the CDR3 is 17 residues. The chain's CDR3 is CATSRTTGRGSTDTQYF. CDR3 in DNA: TGTGCCACCAGCAGAACTACCGGCCGAGGAAGCACAGATACGCAGTACTTC.